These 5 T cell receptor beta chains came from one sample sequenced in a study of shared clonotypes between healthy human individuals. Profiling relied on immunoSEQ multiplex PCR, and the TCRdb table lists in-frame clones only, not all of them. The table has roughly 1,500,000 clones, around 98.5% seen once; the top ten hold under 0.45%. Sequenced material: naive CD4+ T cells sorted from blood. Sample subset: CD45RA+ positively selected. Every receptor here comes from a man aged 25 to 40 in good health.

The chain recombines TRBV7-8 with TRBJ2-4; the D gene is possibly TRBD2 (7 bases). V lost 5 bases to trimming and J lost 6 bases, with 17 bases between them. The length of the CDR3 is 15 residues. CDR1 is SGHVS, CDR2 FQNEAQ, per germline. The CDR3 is CASSPPRGRGNIQYF. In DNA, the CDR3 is TGTGCCAGCAGCCCCCCAAGGGGGAGGGGAAACATTCAGTACTTC.

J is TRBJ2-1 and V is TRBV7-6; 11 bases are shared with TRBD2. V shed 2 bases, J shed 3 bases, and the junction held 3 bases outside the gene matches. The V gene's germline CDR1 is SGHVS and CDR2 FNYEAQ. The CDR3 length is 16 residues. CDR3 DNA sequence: TGTGCCAGCAGCTTAACCGGGACTAGCGGCTACAATGAGCAGTTCTTC. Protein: CASSLTGTSGYNEQFF.

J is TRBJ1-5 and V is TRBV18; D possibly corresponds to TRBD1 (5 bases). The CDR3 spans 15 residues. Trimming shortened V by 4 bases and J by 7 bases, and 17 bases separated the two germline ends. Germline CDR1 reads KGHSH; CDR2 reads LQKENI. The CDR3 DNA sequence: TGTGCCAGCTCACGTACCGGGACCCCTGGACAGCCCCAGCATTTT. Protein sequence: CASSRTGTPGQPQHF.

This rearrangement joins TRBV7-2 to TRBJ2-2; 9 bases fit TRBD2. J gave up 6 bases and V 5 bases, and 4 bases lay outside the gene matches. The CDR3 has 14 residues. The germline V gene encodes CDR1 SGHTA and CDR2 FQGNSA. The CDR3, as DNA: TGTGCCAGCAGCCGCGGACTAGCGTCCGGGGAGCTGTTTTTT. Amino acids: CASSRGLASGELFF. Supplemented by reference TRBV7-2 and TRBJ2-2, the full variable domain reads GAGVSQSPSNKVTEKGKDVELRCDPISGHTALYWYRQSLGQGLEFLIYFQGNSAPDKSGLPSDRFSAERTGGSVSTLTIQRTQQEDSAVYLCASSRGLASGELFFGEGSRLTVL.

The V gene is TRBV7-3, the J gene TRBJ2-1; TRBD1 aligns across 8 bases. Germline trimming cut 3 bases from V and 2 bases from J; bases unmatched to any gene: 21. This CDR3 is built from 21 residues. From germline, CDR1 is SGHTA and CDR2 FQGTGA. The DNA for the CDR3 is TGTGCCAGCAGCTTTGTTCGGACCTTTCAGGGGGCTGGGTCCCCCTACAATGAGCAGTTCTTC. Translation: CASSFVRTFQGAGSPYNEQFF. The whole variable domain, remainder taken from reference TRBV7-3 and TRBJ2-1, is GAGVSQTPSNKVTEKGKYVELRCDPISGHTALYWYRQSLGQGPEFLIYFQGTGAADDSGLPNDRFFAVRPEGSVSTLKIQRTERGDSAVYLCASSFVRTFQGAGSPYNEQFFGPGTRLTVL.